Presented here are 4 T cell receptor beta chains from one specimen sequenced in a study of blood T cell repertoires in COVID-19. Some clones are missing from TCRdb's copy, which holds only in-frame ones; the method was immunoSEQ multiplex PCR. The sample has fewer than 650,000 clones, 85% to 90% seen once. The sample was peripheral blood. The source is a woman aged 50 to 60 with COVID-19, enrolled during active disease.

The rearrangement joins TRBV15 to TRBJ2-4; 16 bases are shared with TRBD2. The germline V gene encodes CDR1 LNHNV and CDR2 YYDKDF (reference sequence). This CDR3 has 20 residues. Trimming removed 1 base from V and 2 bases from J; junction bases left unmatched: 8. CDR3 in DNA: TGTGCCACCAGCAGAGCACCGGGACTAGCGGGGGGGCCTACCAAAAACATTCAGTACTTC. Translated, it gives CATSRAPGLAGGPTKNIQYF.

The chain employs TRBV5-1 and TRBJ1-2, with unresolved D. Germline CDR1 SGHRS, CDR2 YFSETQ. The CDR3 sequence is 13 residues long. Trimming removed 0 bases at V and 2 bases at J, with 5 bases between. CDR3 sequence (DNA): TGCGCCAGCAGCTTGGGGGAGAACTATGGCTACACCTTC. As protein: CASSLGENYGYTF.

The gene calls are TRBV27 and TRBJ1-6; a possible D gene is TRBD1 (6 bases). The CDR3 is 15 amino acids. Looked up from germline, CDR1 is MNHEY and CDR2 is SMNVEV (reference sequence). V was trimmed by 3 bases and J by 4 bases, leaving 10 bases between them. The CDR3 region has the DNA TGTGCCAGCAGTTTGAGGACAGTTTATAATTCACCCCTCCACTTT. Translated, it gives CASSLRTVYNSPLHF.

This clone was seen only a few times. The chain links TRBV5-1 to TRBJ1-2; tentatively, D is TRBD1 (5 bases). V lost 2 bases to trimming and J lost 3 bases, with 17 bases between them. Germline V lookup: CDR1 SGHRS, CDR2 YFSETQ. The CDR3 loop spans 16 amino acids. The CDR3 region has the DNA TGCGCCAGCAGCTTCTCCGGACCGGGGGGACACTATGGCTACACCTTC. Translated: CASSFSGPGGHYGYTF.